This TCR beta chain stems from a study of T cell responses to AZD1222 COVID-19 vaccine. The CDR3 is 13 amino acids. The junction had 8 bases not matched to a gene; V was cut back by 6 bases and J by 4 bases. Germline-derived CDR1 and CDR2 are SQVTM and ANQGSEA. Assay: immunoSEQ multiplex PCR; the TCRdb copy retains only in-frame clones and omits some. The table records about 78,000 clones, 70% to 90% of them present only once. The sample in question was peripheral blood, obtained on day 0 of MenACWY control vaccination. The chain carries TRBV29-1 and TRBJ1-1, with 7 bases fitting TRBD1. The source of this sequence is an adult in good health. The CDR3 reads CSVQGVVITEAFF. The CDR3, as DNA: TGCAGCGTCCAGGGGGTGGTAATCACTGAAGCTTTCTTT. Based on the CDR3 plus reference TRBV29-1 and TRBJ1-1, the full variable domain is SAVISQKPSRDICQRGTSLTIQCQVDSQVTMMFWYRQQPGQSLTLIATANQGSEATYESGFVIDKFPISRPNLTFSTLTVSNMSPEDSSIYLCSVQGVVITEAFFGQGTRLTVV.